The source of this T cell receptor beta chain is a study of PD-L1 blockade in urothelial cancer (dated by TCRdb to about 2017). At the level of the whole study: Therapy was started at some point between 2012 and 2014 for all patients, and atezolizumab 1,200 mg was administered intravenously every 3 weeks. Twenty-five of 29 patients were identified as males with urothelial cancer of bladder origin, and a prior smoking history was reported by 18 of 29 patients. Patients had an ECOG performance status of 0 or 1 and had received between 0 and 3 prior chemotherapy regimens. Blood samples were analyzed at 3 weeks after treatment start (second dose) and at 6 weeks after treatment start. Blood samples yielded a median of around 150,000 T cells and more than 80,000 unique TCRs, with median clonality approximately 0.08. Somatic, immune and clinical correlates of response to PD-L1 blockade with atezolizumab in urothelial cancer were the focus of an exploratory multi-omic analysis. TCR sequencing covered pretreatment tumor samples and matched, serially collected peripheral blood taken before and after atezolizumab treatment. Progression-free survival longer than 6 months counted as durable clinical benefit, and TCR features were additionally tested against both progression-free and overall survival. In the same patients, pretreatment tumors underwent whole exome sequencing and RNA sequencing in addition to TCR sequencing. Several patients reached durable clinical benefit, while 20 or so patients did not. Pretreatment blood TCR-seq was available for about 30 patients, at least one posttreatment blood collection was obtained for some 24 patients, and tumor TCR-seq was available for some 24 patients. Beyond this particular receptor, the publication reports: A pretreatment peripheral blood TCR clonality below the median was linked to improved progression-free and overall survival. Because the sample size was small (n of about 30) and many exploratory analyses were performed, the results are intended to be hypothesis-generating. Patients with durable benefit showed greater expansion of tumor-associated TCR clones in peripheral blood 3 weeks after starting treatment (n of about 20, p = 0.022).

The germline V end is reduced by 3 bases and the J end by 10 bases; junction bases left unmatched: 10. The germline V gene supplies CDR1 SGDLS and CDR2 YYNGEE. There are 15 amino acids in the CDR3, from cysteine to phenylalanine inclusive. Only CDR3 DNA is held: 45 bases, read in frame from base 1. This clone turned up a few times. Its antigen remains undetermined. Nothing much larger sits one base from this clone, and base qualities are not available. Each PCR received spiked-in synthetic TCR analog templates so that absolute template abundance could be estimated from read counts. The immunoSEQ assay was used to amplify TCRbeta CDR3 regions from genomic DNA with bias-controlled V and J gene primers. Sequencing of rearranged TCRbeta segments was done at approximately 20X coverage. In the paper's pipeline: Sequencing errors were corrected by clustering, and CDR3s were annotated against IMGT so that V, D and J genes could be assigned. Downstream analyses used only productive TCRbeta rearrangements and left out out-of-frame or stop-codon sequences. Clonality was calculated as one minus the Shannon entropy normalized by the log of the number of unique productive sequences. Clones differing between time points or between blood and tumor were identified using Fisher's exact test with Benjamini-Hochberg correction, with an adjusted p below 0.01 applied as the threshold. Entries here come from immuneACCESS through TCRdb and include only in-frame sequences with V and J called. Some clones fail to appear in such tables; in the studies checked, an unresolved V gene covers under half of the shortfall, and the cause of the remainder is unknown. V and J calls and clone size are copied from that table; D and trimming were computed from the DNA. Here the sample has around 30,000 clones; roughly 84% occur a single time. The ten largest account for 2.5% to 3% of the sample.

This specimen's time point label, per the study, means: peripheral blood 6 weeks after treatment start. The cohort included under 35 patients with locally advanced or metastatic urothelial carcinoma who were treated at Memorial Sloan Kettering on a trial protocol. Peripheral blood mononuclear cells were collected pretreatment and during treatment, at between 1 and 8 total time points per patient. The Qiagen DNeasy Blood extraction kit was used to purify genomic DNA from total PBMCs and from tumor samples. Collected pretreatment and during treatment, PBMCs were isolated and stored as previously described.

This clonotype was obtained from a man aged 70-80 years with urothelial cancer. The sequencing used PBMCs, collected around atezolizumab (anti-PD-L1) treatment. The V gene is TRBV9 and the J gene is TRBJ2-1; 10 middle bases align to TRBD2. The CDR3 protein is CASSALAGEPWEQFF. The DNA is TGTGCCAGCAGCGCGCTAGCGGGGGAGCCCTGGGAGCAGTTCTTC.